Reported below is one TCR beta chain. Its antigen is undetermined. RNA totalling about 0.5 to 1 ug underwent reverse transcription with random hexamers. Amplification of TCR beta CDR3 was carried out by immunoSEQ multiplex PCR, which covered 54 Vbeta and 13 Jbeta segments. TCRdb redid the calling of the immunoSEQ multiplex PCR reads with MiXCR, one entry per CDR3 protein. The sample lists roughly 130,000 distinct CDR3 sequences; roughly 96% were seen once. The data are from a study of CD8 T cells in Susac syndrome. Points from the study as a whole: It was acknowledged in the study that its TCR sequencing and HLA analysis involved a relatively small number of individuals.

This clonotype originated in a human donor in good health. Specimen: CD4+ T cells from PBMCs.

CDR3 in DNA: TGCAGCGTTGGTCGTGGCGAGACCCAGTACTTC. It codes for CSVGRGETQYF. The V and J genes are TRBV29-1 and TRBJ2-5; D is ambiguous. CDR1 and CDR2 (germline): SQVTM, ANQGSEA. Trimming removed 4 bases from V and 5 bases from J, with 8 bases in between. The CDR3 is 11 residues long.